The rows below give T cell receptor beta chains drawn from one sample of a study of blood T cell repertoires in COVID-19. Profiled with immunoSEQ multiplex PCR; TCRdb holds only in-frame clones, not every one. The sample has 100,000 to 150,000 clones, about 77% seen once. The sequenced sample was peripheral blood. The receptor set was obtained from a human donor in a cohort sampled during active COVID-19. CDR3s leave out the opening cysteine and the closing phenylalanine or tryptophan. Fields, in order: CDR3 length, V gene, D gene, clone size, CDR3 protein. The D gene is left open where the match is weak. Only some rows state a clone size, as once, few, many or a class for expanded clones.

14,TRBV5-1,.,.,ASSLEGSRVGNTIY
10,TRBV28,.,.,ASTSGEYGYT
14,TRBV4-3,.,.,ASSQSLGVTSYEQY
11,TRBV28,.,.,ASSLRTNYGYT
14,TRBV18,.,.,ASSLQGGAVGTEAF
12,TRBV6-6,.,.,ASSYSGSTYEQY
16,TRBV5-1,TRBD1,.,ASSLARDSAGANEKLF
12,TRBV28,TRBD1,.,ASSLRTGDNGYT
11,TRBV12-3/TRBV12-4,.,.,ASSLQGNYGYT
12,TRBV28,.,.,ASTTGMGAGGYT
13,TRBV7-6,TRBD2,.,ASSPTSGFLGELF
11,TRBV19,.,.,ASSFRYTGELF
11,TRBV21-1,.,few,ASSNPQNYGYT
15,TRBV7-9,TRBD2,.,ASSSGLAGGPGETQY
9,TRBV20-1,TRBD1,.,SALEGDRTF
12,TRBV20-1,.,once,SASVTATVTEAF
11,TRBV28,.,.,ASSLHRDSGYT
12,TRBV10-3,TRBD1,few,AIAPGQGGNEQY
13,TRBV7-7,TRBD1,.,ASSLEGASTDTQY
13,TRBV5-1,.,.,ASSLGPAGRETQY
13,TRBV5-4,.,.,ASSFIGSGANVLT
14,TRBV10-1,.,.,ASSESAGLTYNEQF
13,TRBV4-1,TRBD1,few,ASSQESQGNQPQH
12,TRBV7-2,.,.,ASSGAQGRAEAF
13,TRBV5-1,TRBD1,.,ASSPWDRNTGELF
12,TRBV7-2,.,once,ASSLAGAISGYT
15,TRBV30,TRBD2,.,AWSALLERELPYEQY
13,TRBV27,TRBD2,.,ASSLSGRSTDTQY
15,TRBV4-1,TRBD2,.,ASSQRPGLASSETQY
14,TRBV5-8,.,.,ASSLAVSVSTDTQY
10,TRBV27,.,.,ASSQEGETQY
13,TRBV30,.,.,AWSVPSYSTDTQY
13,TRBV19,TRBD1,.,ASRNPGQGNTEAF
11,TRBV15,.,.,ATSREEGDGYT
11,TRBV7-8,TRBD1,.,ASSLDRGGEQF
12,TRBV10-3,TRBD1,.,AISTQGYRSEQY
11,TRBV29-1,.,medium-sized,SVDETGDTEAF
13,TRBV15,.,.,ATSRDSGSTDTQY
7,TRBV19,.,few,ASDNEQF
13,TRBV7-9,TRBD2,once,ASSQSGGSGDTQY
12,TRBV19,.,.,ASSMIGDNYGYT
13,TRBV4-3,.,.,ASSQETGFGQPQH
12,TRBV19,TRBD1,.,ASSSRGALYGYT
12,TRBV30,.,.,AWSEGRGLNEQF
12,TRBV5-4,TRBD2,.,ASSPRTRWDEQY
14,TRBV19,TRBD2,.,ASTPLAGGSSYEQY
12,TRBV7-2,.,.,ASSLVRVAGELF
13,TRBV30,.,.,AWSAGRAGTDTQY
13,TRBV18,.,.,ASSPRGGNYNEQF
11,TRBV4-1,TRBD1,.,ASRRDRAYEQY
10,TRBV19,.,.,ASSSQTDTQY
15,TRBV27,TRBD1,.,ASSRGQVNSGANVLT
11,TRBV10-3,.,.,AIGGANYNEQF
12,TRBV6-5,TRBD1,.,ASREGAMSYGYT
13,TRBV5-5,.,.,ASSANSVTNEKLF